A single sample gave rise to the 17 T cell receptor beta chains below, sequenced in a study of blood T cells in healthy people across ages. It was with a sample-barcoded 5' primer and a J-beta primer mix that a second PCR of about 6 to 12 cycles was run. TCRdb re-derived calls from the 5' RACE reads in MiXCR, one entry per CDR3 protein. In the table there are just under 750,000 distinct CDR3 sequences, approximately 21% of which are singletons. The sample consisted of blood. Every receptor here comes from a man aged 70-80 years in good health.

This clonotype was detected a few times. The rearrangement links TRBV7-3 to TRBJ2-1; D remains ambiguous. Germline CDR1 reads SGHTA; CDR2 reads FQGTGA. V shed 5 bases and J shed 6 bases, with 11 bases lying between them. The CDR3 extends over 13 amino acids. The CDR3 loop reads CASSPPGANEQFF. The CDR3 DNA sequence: TGTGCCAGCAGCCCCCCAGGTGCCAATGAGCAGTTCTTC.

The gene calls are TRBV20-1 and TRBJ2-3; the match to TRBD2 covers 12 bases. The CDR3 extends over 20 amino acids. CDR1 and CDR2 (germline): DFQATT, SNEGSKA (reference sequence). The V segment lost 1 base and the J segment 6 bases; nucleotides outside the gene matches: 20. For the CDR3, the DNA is TGCAGTGCTAGAGGTTTGGACTCCAGACTAGCGGGGGACCCGAGGGATACGCAGTATTTT. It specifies CSARGLDSRLAGDPRDTQYF.

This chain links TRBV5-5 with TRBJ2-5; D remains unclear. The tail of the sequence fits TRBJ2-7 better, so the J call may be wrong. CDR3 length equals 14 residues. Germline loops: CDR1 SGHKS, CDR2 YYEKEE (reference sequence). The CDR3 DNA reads TGTGCCAGCAGCTTTTGGTCTTGGGGATCCGAGCAGTACTTC. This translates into CASSFWSWGSEQYF.

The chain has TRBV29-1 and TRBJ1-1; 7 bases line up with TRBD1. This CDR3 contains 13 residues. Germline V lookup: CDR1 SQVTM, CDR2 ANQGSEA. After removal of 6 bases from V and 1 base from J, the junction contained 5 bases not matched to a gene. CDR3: CSVAQGENTEAFF. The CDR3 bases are TGCAGCGTGGCGCAGGGGGAGAACACTGAAGCTTTCTTT. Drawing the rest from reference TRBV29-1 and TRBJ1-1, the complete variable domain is SAVISQKPSRDICQRGTSLTIQCQVDSQVTMMFWYRQQPGQSLTLIATANQGSEATYESGFVIDKFPISRPNLTFSTLTVSNMSPEDSSIYLCSVAQGENTEAFFGQGTRLTVV.

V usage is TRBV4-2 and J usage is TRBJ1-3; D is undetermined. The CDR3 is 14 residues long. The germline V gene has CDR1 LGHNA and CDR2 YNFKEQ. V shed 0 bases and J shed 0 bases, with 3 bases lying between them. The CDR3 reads CASSQDPSGNTIYF. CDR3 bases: TGTGCCAGCAGCCAAGATCCCTCTGGAAACACCATATATTTT.

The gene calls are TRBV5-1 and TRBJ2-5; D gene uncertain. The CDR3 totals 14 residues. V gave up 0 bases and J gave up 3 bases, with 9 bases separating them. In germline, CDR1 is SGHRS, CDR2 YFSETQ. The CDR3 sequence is CASSLEGTKETQYF. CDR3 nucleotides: TGCGCCAGCAGCTTGGAGGGTACCAAAGAGACCCAGTACTTC.

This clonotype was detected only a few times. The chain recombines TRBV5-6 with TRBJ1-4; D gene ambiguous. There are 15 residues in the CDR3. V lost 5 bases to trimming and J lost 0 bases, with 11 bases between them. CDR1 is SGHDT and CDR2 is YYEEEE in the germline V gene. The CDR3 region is CASSFRPATNEKLFF. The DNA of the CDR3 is TGTGCCAGCAGTTTTAGACCAGCAACTAATGAAAAACTGTTTTTT. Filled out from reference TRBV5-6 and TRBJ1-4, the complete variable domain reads DAGVTQSPTHLIKTRGQQVTLRCSPKSGHDTVSWYQQALGQGPQFIFQYYEEEERQRGNFPDRFSGHQFPNYSSELNVNALLLGDSALYLCASSFRPATNEKLFFGSGTQLSVL.

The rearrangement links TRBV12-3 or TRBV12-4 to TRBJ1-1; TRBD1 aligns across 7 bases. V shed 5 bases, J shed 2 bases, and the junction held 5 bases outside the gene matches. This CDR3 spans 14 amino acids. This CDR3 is CASSKGQTNTEAFF. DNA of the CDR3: TGTGCCAGCAGTAAGGGACAGACAAACACTGAAGCTTTCTTT.

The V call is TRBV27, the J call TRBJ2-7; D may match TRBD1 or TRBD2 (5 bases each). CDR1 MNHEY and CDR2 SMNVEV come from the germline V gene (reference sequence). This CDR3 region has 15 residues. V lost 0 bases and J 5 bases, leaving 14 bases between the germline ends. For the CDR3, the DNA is TGTGCCAGCAGTTTATCCCGACAGAGCGGTGACGAGCAGTACTTC. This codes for CASSLSRQSGDEQYF.

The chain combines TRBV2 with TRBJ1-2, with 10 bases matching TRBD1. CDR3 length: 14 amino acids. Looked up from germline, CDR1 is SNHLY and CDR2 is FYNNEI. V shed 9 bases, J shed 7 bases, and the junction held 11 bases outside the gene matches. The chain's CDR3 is CASSDRDRGIGYTF. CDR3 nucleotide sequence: TGTGCCAGTTCCGACCGGGACAGGGGAATTGGCTACACCTTC. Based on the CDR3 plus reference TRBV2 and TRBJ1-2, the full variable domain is EPEVTQTPSHQVTQMGQEVILRCVPISNHLYFYWYRQILGQKVEFLVSFYNNEISEKSEIFDDQFSVERPDGSNFTLKIRSTKLEDSAMYFCASSDRDRGIGYTFGSGTRLTVV.

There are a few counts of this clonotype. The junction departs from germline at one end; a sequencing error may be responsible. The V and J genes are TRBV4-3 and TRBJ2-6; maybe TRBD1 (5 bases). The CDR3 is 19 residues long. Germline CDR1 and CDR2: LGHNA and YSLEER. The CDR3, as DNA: TGCGCCAGCAGCCAAGGCCCAACAGGTACACTCTCTGGGGCCAACGCCCTGACTTTC. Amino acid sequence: CASSQGPTGTLSGANALTF.

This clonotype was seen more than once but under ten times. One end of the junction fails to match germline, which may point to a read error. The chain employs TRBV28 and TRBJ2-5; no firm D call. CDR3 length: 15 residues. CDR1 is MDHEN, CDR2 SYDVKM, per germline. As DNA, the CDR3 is TGTGCCTGCAGTTCCCAGCCCCCTCGTGAGGAGACCCAGTACTTC. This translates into CACSSQPPREETQYF.

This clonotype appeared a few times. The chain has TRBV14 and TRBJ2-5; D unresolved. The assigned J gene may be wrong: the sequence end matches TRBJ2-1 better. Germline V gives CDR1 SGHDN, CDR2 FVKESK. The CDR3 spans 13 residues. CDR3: CASSQGKAKEQFF. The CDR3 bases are TGTGCCAGCAGCCAAGGAAAGGCCAAAGAGCAGTTCTTC.

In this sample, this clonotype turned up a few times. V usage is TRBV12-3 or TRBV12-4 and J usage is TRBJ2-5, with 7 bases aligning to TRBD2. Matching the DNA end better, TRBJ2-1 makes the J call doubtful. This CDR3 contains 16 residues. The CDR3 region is CASTPREHGGNYEQFF. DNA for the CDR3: TGTGCCAGCACCCCTAGGGAACACGGGGGGAACTATGAGCAGTTCTTC.

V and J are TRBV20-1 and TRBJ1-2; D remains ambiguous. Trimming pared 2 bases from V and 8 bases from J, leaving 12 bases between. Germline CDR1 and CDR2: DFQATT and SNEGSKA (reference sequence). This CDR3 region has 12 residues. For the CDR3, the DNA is TGCAGTGCTAGATTGGGAGGGCAGGGCTACACCTTC. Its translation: CSARLGGQGYTF.

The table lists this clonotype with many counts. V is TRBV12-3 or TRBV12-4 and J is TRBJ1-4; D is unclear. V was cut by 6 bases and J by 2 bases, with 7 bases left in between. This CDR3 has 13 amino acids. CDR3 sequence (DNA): TGTGCCAGCAGCCGATCGACTAATGAAAAACTGTTTTTT. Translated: CASSRSTNEKLFF.

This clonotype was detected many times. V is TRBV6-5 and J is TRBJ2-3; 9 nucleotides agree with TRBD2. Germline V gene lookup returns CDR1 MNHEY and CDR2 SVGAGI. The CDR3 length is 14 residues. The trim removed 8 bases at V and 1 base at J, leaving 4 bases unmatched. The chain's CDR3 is CASGRGGGTDTQYF. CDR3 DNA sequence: TGTGCCAGCGGTCGCGGGGGGGGCACAGATACGCAGTATTTT.